This T cell receptor (beta chain) appears in the sequencing data of a study of PD-1 blockade in classical Hodgkin lymphoma. The CDR3 runs 14 residues. The J segment lost 5 bases and the V segment lost 3 bases, leaving 5 bases of the junction unmatched. CDR1 and CDR2 (germline): LNHDA, SQIVND (reference sequence). Every patient experienced relapse after autologous stem cell transplantation, and brentuximab vedotin exposure varied. Findings and caveats of the study: It was among complete responders that baseline diversity resembled that of newly diagnosed patients.

Here immunoSEQ multiplex PCR was the method, and the copy in TCRdb shows in-frame clones only, minus some. The sample yields nearly 25,000 clones, 81% seen once. Comments on this clone: As yet, its antigen is unknown.

The clonotype originates from a human donor with classical Hodgkin lymphoma. Sequenced here: peripheral blood mononuclear cells (PBMCs), sampled before the second cycle of nivolumab. V gene TRBV19 combines with J gene TRBJ2-7; 9 nucleotides line up with TRBD2. For the CDR3, the DNA is TGTGCCAGTAGTATTAGCGGGGGATCCGACGAGCAGTACTTC. Translated: CASSISGGSDEQYF. The full variable domain, with the rest looked up from reference TRBV19 and TRBJ2-7, is DGGITQSPKYLFRKEGQNVTLSCEQNLNHDAMYWYRQDPGQGLRLIYYSQIVNDFQKGDIAEGYSVSREKKESFPLTVTSAQKNPTAFYLCASSISGGSDEQYFGPGTRLTVT.